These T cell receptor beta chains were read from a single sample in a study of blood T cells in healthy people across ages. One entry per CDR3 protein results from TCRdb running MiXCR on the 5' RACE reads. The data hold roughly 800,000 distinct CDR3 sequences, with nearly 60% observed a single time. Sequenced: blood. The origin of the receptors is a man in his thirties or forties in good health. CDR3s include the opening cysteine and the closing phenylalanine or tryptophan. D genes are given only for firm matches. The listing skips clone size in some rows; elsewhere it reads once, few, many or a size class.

CDR3 protein: CAWMTSGYNEQFF
CDR3 DNA: TGTGCCTGGATGACTAGCGGGTACAATGAGCAGTTCTTC
D gene: TRBD2
J gene: TRBJ2-1
clone size: .
V gene: TRBV30

CDR3 protein: CAVAARTEGEQYF
CDR3 DNA: TGTGCCGTCGCGGCGAGAACAGAAGGCGAGCAGTACTTC
D gene: .
J gene: TRBJ2-7
clone size: .
V gene: TRBV15

CDR3 protein: CSARDIPTSGTDTQYF
CDR3 DNA: TGCAGTGCTAGAGATATACCTACTAGCGGCACAGATACGCAGTATTTT
D gene: TRBD2
J gene: TRBJ2-3
clone size: few
V gene: TRBV20-1

CDR3 protein: CAISALLGEQYF
CDR3 DNA: TGTGCCATCAGTGCCCTTTTGGGTGAGCAGTACTTC
D gene: .
J gene: TRBJ2-7
clone size: medium-sized
V gene: TRBV10-3

CDR3 protein: CSVASQYQETQYF
CDR3 DNA: TGCAGCGTTGCTTCTCAATACCAAGAGACCCAGTACTTC
D gene: .
J gene: TRBJ2-5
clone size: .
V gene: TRBV29-1

CDR3 protein: CASSRQTGDSYDQYF
CDR3 DNA: TGTGCCAGCAGCCGGCAGACCGGCGATTCCTACGATCAGTACTTC
D gene: .
J gene: TRBJ2-7
clone size: .
V gene: TRBV4-2

CDR3 protein: CASSGTHGETQYF
CDR3 DNA: TGTGCCAGCAGTGGGACCCACGGGGAGACCCAGTACTTC
D gene: .
J gene: TRBJ2-5
clone size: .
V gene: TRBV12-3/TRBV12-4

CDR3 protein: CASSQDTGQDPLAKNIQYF
CDR3 DNA: TGTGCCAGCAGCCAAGATACCGGACAGGATCCTCTAGCCAAAAACATTCAGTACTTC
D gene: TRBD1
J gene: TRBJ2-4
clone size: few
V gene: TRBV3-1

CDR3 protein: CATRYPAMNTEAFF
CDR3 DNA: TGTGCCACCCGGTACCCCGCTATGAACACTGAGGCTTTCTTT
D gene: .
J gene: TRBJ1-1
clone size: .
V gene: TRBV11-1

CDR3 protein: CSVAVGTDTQYF
CDR3 DNA: TGCAGCGTTGCCGTGGGTACAGATACGCAGTATTTT
D gene: .
J gene: TRBJ2-3
clone size: .
V gene: TRBV29-1

CDR3 protein: CAIDGARGPQETQYF
CDR3 DNA: TGTGCCATCGATGGGGCCAGGGGACCCCAAGAGACCCAGTACTTC
D gene: .
J gene: TRBJ2-5
clone size: .
V gene: TRBV10-3

CDR3 protein: CASTKDRDEQFF
CDR3 DNA: TGTGCCAGCACCAAGGACCGGGATGAGCAGTTCTTC
D gene: .
J gene: TRBJ2-1
clone size: few
V gene: TRBV6-5

CDR3 protein: CASSLTSGSDTQYF
CDR3 DNA: TGCGCCAGCAGCTTGACCAGCGGGAGCGATACGCAGTATTTT
D gene: TRBD2
J gene: TRBJ2-3
clone size: .
V gene: TRBV5-1